This T cell receptor (beta chain) was sequenced during a study of graft-versus-host responses after intestinal transplantation. The overall study: Each recipient received anti-thymocyte globulin induction, then tacrolimus and steroids for 3 to 4 years.

The length of the CDR3 is 15 residues. Germline assignment: CDR1 KGHSH and CDR2 LQKENI. V shed 2 bases, J shed 6 bases, and the junction held 6 bases outside the gene matches. About this clone itself: Antigen unknown.

The data were produced by immunoSEQ multiplex PCR, yet TCRdb's version contains in-frame clones alone and is incomplete. Among tens of thousands of clones, about 90% were seen once, and the ten largest hold approximately 2.9%. Whole-study results and caveats: Subjects displaying graft-donor T cell macrochimerism possessed elevated graft-versus-host to host-versus-graft clonal ratios inside allografts.

The sequences come from PBMCs, collected roughly 120 days after intestinal transplantation. This TCR was sampled from a human patient who received an intestinal transplant, so some T cells may come from the graft donor. V usage is TRBV18 and J usage is TRBJ2-2, with TRBD1 matching 7 bases. The CDR3 nucleotides are TGTGCCAGCTCACCAGGGACAGCTAGTGCCGGGGAGCTGTTTTTT. Its protein is CASSPGTASAGELFF.